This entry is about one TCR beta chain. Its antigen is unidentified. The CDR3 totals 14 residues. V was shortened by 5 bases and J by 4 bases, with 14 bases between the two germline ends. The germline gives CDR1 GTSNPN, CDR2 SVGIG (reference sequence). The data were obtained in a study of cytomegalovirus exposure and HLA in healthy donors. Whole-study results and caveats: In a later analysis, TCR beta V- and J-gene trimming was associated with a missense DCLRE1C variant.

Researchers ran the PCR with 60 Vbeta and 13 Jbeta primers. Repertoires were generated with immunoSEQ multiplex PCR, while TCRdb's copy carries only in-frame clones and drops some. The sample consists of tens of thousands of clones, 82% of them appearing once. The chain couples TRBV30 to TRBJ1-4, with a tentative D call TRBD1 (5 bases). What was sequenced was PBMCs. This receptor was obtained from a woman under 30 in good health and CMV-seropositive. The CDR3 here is CAWGSGGDNEKLFF. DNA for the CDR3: TGTGCCTGGGGTTCTGGAGGGGATAATGAAAAACTGTTTTTT.